These 15 T cell receptor beta chains share one sample of origin, sequenced in a study of vaccination effects on CD4 cells after COVID-19. Before sequencing took place, the ViraFEST assay used viral peptide pools to expand antigen-specific CD4+ T cells. Having been cultured for around ten days, the cells underwent CD4+ T cell isolation. Having tested negative for nucleocapsid antibodies, the vaccine recipients showed no prior SARS-CoV-2 infection. No antigen is known for these receptors. Libraries were prepared by immunoSEQ multiplex PCR; TCRdb keeps only in-frame clonotypes and omits some of them. The table has 55,000 to 75,000 clones, roughly 78% seen once. The sample here was CD4+ T cells from PBMCs cultured with HCoV-OC43 spike peptides, taken before COVID-19 vaccination. The subset is: HCoV-OC43 spike overlapping peptide pool stimulation. Receptor source: a human donor who received a COVID-19 vaccine.

The rearrangement joins TRBV6-4 to TRBJ1-1; D possibly corresponds to TRBD1 (5 bases). The CDR3 contains 14 residues. Trimming left V 9 bases short and J 3 bases short, with 17 bases between. The germline gives CDR1 MRHNA, CDR2 SNTAGT. The CDR3 sequence is CASFGGVEDTEAFF. The CDR3 DNA is TGTGCCAGTTTTGGGGGGGTAGAGGACACTGAAGCTTTCTTT.

This clone was observed a handful of times. The chain carries TRBV18 and TRBJ2-2, with TRBD2 as a possible D gene (6 bases). Trimming removed 2 bases at V and 9 bases at J, with 13 bases between. This CDR3 spans 14 amino acids. Germline-derived CDR1 and CDR2 are KGHSH and LQKENI. The CDR3 here is CASSPSRRGRELFF. The CDR3 region has the DNA TGTGCCAGCTCACCAAGTCGGAGGGGCAGGGAGCTGTTTTTT.

This chain connects TRBV19 to TRBJ1-5; D is unclear. This CDR3 is 14 amino acids long. V shed 10 bases and J shed 7 bases, with 20 bases lying between them. Germline V gives CDR1 LNHDA, CDR2 SQIVND (reference sequence). CDR3: CATSPGGSGQPQHF. The CDR3 DNA is TGTGCCACCTCCCCCGGAGGGTCGGGGCAGCCCCAGCATTTT.

The J gene is TRBJ2-1, the V gene TRBV7-2; D is undetermined. The germline V gene encodes CDR1 SGHTA and CDR2 FQGNSA. The V gene lost 5 bases and the J gene lost 6 bases, with 8 bases spanning the gap. The CDR3 runs 12 residues. CDR3 amino acids: CASSRVGNEQFF. The CDR3 nucleotides read TGTGCCAGCAGCAGGGTGGGCAATGAGCAGTTCTTC.

This clone was observed a few times. The rearrangement uses TRBV6-6 and TRBJ2-2, with D possibly being TRBD1 (6 bases). Trimming pared 6 bases from V and 1 base from J, leaving 15 bases between. There are 16 residues in the CDR3. Germline assignment: CDR1 MNHNY and CDR2 SVGAGI (reference sequence). The CDR3 DNA reads as TGTGCCAGCAGCAACACAGGGATGGGGAACACCGGGGAGCTGTTTTTT. It specifies CASSNTGMGNTGELFF.

V is TRBV7-3 and J is TRBJ2-3; TRBD2 aligns across 10 bases. V lost 4 bases, J lost 1 base, and 20 bases stayed unmatched. This CDR3 spans 21 amino acids. Germline loops: CDR1 SGHTA, CDR2 FQGTGA. CDR3 DNA sequence: TGTGCCAGCAGCTCCCTACGGGCCGCCGGAGCGGGGGGGCAGGGCACAGATACGCAGTATTTT. Amino acid sequence: CASSSLRAAGAGGQGTDTQYF. The full variable domain, in which reference TRBV7-3 and TRBJ2-3 provide the parts outside the CDR3, is GAGVSQTPSNKVTEKGKYVELRCDPISGHTALYWYRQSLGQGPEFLIYFQGTGAADDSGLPNDRFFAVRPEGSVSTLKIQRTERGDSAVYLCASSSLRAAGAGGQGTDTQYFGPGTRLTVL.

The chain has TRBV5-1 and TRBJ2-7; 10 bases agree with TRBD1. Germline CDR1 is SGHRS and CDR2 is YFSETQ. With 4 bases clipped from V and 6 bases from J, the junction kept 10 bases outside the gene matches. This CDR3 region has 15 residues. The CDR3, as DNA: TGCGCCAGCAGCGCCTGGGGGACAGGGGATTCCGAGCAGTACGTC. It yields the protein CASSAWGTGDSEQYV.

The count of this clone is one. For the CDR3, the DNA is TGCGCCAGCAGTGAGTCGGGCCCGGGCCCCGAGCAGTACGTC. Encoded protein: CASSESGPGPEQYV. The chain carries TRBV10-2 and TRBJ2-7; D call uncertain. The germline V gene has CDR1 WSHSY and CDR2 SAAADI. The CDR3 is made up of 14 amino acids. V was clipped by 0 bases and J by 6 bases, with 12 bases between them.

The rearrangement links TRBV20-1 to TRBJ1-1; D perhaps matches TRBD1 (6 bases). V dropped 3 bases and J dropped 10 bases, with 12 bases sitting between them. The length of the CDR3 is 11 residues. CDR1 is DFQATT and CDR2 is SNEGSKA in the germline V gene (reference sequence). The CDR3 sequence is CSASPQGTAFF. The CDR3 nucleotides are TGCAGTGCTAGCCCACAGGGAACAGCTTTCTTT.

This clone was seen just once. The V call is TRBV6-5, the J call TRBJ2-3, with D perhaps TRBD1 (6 bases). With 5 bases removed from V and 12 bases from J, the gap between germline ends came to 24 bases. Germline assignment: CDR1 MNHEY and CDR2 SVGAGI. This CDR3 has 15 residues. DNA for the CDR3: TGTGCCAGCAGTCCTCCGCCCGCAACAGGGTCACCCCAGTATTTT. Its protein product is CASSPPPATGSPQYF.

This chain connects TRBV7-2 to TRBJ2-5; 13 bases agree with TRBD2. Germline-derived CDR1 and CDR2 are SGHTA and FQGNSA. The CDR3 is 16 residues long. The V gene end was trimmed by 2 bases and the J gene end by 1 base; junction bases not matched to a gene: 1. The CDR3 reads CASSLRTSGGQETQYF. DNA for the CDR3: TGTGCCAGCAGCTTACGGACTAGCGGGGGCCAAGAGACCCAGTACTTC.

The chain combines TRBV4-3 with TRBJ1-4, with D tentatively TRBD1 (5 bases). The germline V gene has CDR1 LGHNA and CDR2 YSLEER. CDR3 length: 13 amino acids. V was shortened by 6 bases and J by 1 base, with 6 bases between the two germline ends. CDR3 in DNA: TGCGCCAGCAGGAGGGGAACTAATGAAAAACTGTTTTTT. Protein sequence: CASRRGTNEKLFF.

This chain connects TRBV18 to TRBJ1-2, with TRBD1 identical over 7 bases. V lost 3 bases to trimming and J lost 1 base; unmatched junction nucleotides: 11. The germline V gene encodes CDR1 KGHSH and CDR2 LQKENI. This CDR3 region has 17 residues. CDR3 DNA: TGTGCCAGCTCACCTCGGACAGGTTCTTTAAGTAACTATGGCTACACCTTC. Translating it yields CASSPRTGSLSNYGYTF.

The sample holds one count of this clone. The genes are TRBV7-2 and TRBJ2-6, with no clear D. The CDR3 contains 15 residues. Trimming stripped 5 bases from V and 0 bases from J, with 8 bases between. CDR1 is SGHTA and CDR2 is FQGNSA in the germline V gene. Here the CDR3 DNA reads TGTGCCAGCAGCCCCCCTTTCTCTGGGGCCAACGTCCTGACTTTC. Amino acid sequence: CASSPPFSGANVLTF.

CDR3 residues: CASSYSSGSGGYNEQFF. CDR3 nucleotides: TGTGCCAGCAGTTACTCGAGTGGTAGCGGGGGGTACAATGAGCAGTTCTTC. The rearrangement joins TRBV6-2 or TRBV6-3 to TRBJ2-1, with 10 positions matching TRBD2. The CDR3 runs 17 residues. Per the germline V gene, CDR1 is MNHEY and CDR2 is SVGEGT. After removal of 0 bases from V and 4 bases from J, the junction contained 6 bases not matched to a gene.